Listed here are 21 T cell receptor beta chains from one sample, sequenced in a study of blood T cell repertoires in COVID-19. The method was immunoSEQ multiplex PCR; TCRdb's version includes in-frame clones alone and lacks a portion of them. In the table there are just under 350,000 clones, about 90% of which are singletons. Sequenced: peripheral blood. Receptors were obtained from a woman between 18 and 30 years old who had recovered from COVID-19.

The chain carries TRBV27 and TRBJ1-1; D gene ambiguous. Germline V gives CDR1 MNHEY, CDR2 SMNVEV (reference sequence). The CDR3 totals 13 residues. Trimming pared 3 bases from V and 1 base from J, leaving 6 bases between. CDR3: CASSLIRNTEAFF. In DNA, the CDR3 is TGTGCCAGCAGTTTGATCAGGAACACTGAAGCTTTCTTT.

This rearrangement joins TRBV5-1 to TRBJ1-2, with no clear D. Looked up from germline, CDR1 is SGHRS and CDR2 is YFSETQ. The CDR3 has 14 residues. V was trimmed by 0 bases and J by 4 bases, leaving 10 bases between them. For the CDR3, the DNA is TGCGCCAGCAGCTTGGACCTTCCCGGCTATGGCTACACCTTC. This sequence encodes CASSLDLPGYGYTF.

V gene TRBV6-5 combines with J gene TRBJ1-1; TRBD1 is a possible D gene (5 bases). The CDR3 has 14 residues. Trimming left V 5 bases short and J 6 bases short, with 16 bases between. Germline values: CDR1 MNHEY, CDR2 SVGAGI. The DNA for the CDR3 is TGTGCCAGCAGTACCGTAGGATGGGGGGCTGAAGCTTTCTTT. Translated: CASSTVGWGAEAFF.

The chain recombines TRBV27 with TRBJ2-2; TRBD2 is a possible D gene (5 bases). CDR3 length equals 13 residues. Germline V lookup: CDR1 MNHEY, CDR2 SMNVEV (reference sequence). V lost 3 bases and J 6 bases, leaving 8 bases between the germline ends. In DNA form, the CDR3 reads TGTGCCAGCAGTTTCCCGGGATCCGGGGAGCTGTTTTTT. Translation: CASSFPGSGELFF.

V gene TRBV21-1 combines with J gene TRBJ2-7; the table gives TRBD1 as D, unverified against the DNA. TRBV21-1 is a recognized pseudogene. This CDR3 has 19 residues. For the CDR3, the DNA is TGTGCCAGCAGCAAAGTCCCCTCCTCCGGGACAGGACCTTTTTACGAGCAGTACGTC. Translation gives CASSKVPSSGTGPFYEQYV.

The rearrangement joins TRBV7-7 to TRBJ2-2; no clear D gene. With 6 bases removed from V and 3 bases from J, the gap between germline ends came to 11 bases. The CDR3 loop spans 14 amino acids. Germline values: CDR1 SSHAT, CDR2 FNYEAQ (reference sequence). This chain's CDR3 is CASRLRSDTGELFF. The DNA for the CDR3 is TGTGCCAGCAGGCTCAGAAGCGACACCGGGGAGCTGTTTTTT.

The chain has TRBV11-3 and TRBJ2-3; TRBD2 matches at 10 bases. Trimming cost V 5 bases and J 3 bases; bases outside gene matches: 14. The CDR3 runs to 18 residues. Germline lookup yields CDR1 SGHNT and CDR2 YENEEA. CDR3 nucleotides: TGTGCCAGCAGCCCCCGCAGAGCGGGAGGGCCTTATACAGATACGCAGTATTTT. This codes for CASSPRRAGGPYTDTQYF.

This chain links TRBV9 with TRBJ1-5; TRBD1 agrees at 7 bases. CDR3 length: 15 amino acids. Germline V gene lookup returns CDR1 SGDLS and CDR2 YYNGEE. V trimming: 4 bases; J trimming: 3 bases; junction bases outside the gene matches: 7. The CDR3 loop reads CASSRTGGHNQPQHF. CDR3 DNA: TGTGCCAGCAGCCGGACAGGTGGCCACAATCAGCCCCAGCATTTT.

CDR3 loop: CASSTGLLGLNEQFF. The DNA for the CDR3 is TGTGCCAGTAGTACGGGACTCCTAGGGCTAAATGAGCAGTTCTTC. The chain combines TRBV19 with TRBJ2-1, with D possibly matching TRBD2 (6 bases). This CDR3 has 15 residues. Per germline, CDR1 LNHDA and CDR2 SQIVND (reference sequence). V lost 4 bases to trimming and J lost 7 bases, with 17 bases between them.

The gene calls are TRBV2 and TRBJ1-2, with D uncertain. CDR3 length: 13 amino acids. In germline, CDR1 is SNHLY, CDR2 FYNNEI. Deletions cut 3 bases from V and 4 bases from J, with 9 bases between. CDR3 nucleotide sequence: TGTGCCAGCAGTGAGGAGGGTATCTATGGCTACACCTTC. It yields the protein CASSEEGIYGYTF.

The gene calls are TRBV24-1 and TRBJ2-5; maybe TRBD1 (6 bases). CDR1 and CDR2 (germline): KGHDR, SFDVKD. This CDR3 spans 15 amino acids. V lost 0 bases and J 5 bases, leaving 12 bases between the germline ends. DNA of the CDR3: TGTGCCACCAGTGATTTGCGTCGGGACACGGAGACCCAGTACTTC. This gives the protein CATSDLRRDTETQYF.

This chain connects TRBV10-3 to TRBJ1-3; D not resolved. The CDR3 extends over 13 amino acids. V was shortened by 10 bases and J by 6 bases, with 16 bases between the two germline ends. Germline V gene sequence: CDR1 ENHRY, CDR2 SYGVKD. CDR3 loop: CATHASVENTIYF. DNA of the CDR3: TGTGCCACCCATGCATCGGTCGAAAACACCATATATTTT.

This clone showed up just once. The rearrangement links TRBV7-2 to TRBJ2-1; weak D call: TRBD1 (5 bases). The V end was cut by 5 bases, the J end by 6 bases, with 14 bases between. The CDR3 sequence is 14 residues long. CDR1 and CDR2 (germline): SGHTA, FQGNSA. CDR3 sequence reads: CASSHARVSNEQFF. The CDR3 nucleotides are TGTGCCAGCAGCCACGCCAGGGTTAGCAATGAGCAGTTCTTC.

The chain joins TRBV7-9 to TRBJ2-1; 12 bases map to TRBD2. This CDR3 is 16 amino acids long. CDR1 SEHNR and CDR2 FQNEAQ come from the germline V gene (reference sequence). V shed 5 bases and J 6 bases; nucleotides not matched to a gene: 8. This CDR3 reads CASSRTSGRFVNEQFF. The CDR3 nucleotides read TGTGCCAGCAGCCGCACTAGCGGGAGGTTCGTCAATGAGCAGTTCTTC.

This sequence joins TRBV7-9 and TRBJ2-5, with D possibly TRBD2 on 5 matching bases. With 0 bases removed from V and 2 bases from J, the gap between germline ends came to 10 bases. This CDR3 spans 15 amino acids. From germline, CDR1 is SEHNR and CDR2 FQNEAQ (reference sequence). The CDR3 spells CASSLAREGQETQYF. The CDR3 DNA is TGTGCCAGCAGCTTAGCACGGGAAGGGCAAGAGACCCAGTACTTC.

CDR3 sequence reads: CASSSRTDYEQYV. CDR3 sequence (DNA): TGTGCCAGCAGTTCCCGGACAGACTACGAGCAGTACGTC. The chain carries TRBV6-2 or TRBV6-3 and TRBJ2-7, with TRBD1 as a possible D gene (6 bases). CDR1 and CDR2 (germline): MNHEY, SVGEGT. The CDR3 totals 13 residues. V was trimmed by 4 bases and J by 3 bases, leaving 10 bases between them.

The J gene is TRBJ2-1, the V gene TRBV7-9; D may be TRBD1 (5 bases). The germline V and J ends were trimmed by 4 bases and 9 bases, with 16 bases remaining between them. The germline V gene has CDR1 SEHNR and CDR2 FQNEAQ (reference sequence). The CDR3 runs to 14 residues. The CDR3 here is CASSSPTGSGEQFF. The CDR3 DNA is TGTGCCAGCAGCTCACCAACAGGTTCGGGTGAGCAGTTCTTC. Drawing the rest from reference TRBV7-9 and TRBJ2-1, the complete variable domain is DTGVSQNPRHKITKRGQNVTFRCDPISEHNRLYWYRQTLGQGPEFLTYFQNEAQLEKSRLLSDRFSAERPKGSFSTLEIQRTEQGDSAMYLCASSSPTGSGEQFFGPGTRLTVL.

This clone was picked up a small number of times. Within the sample, other DNA sequences also encode this same CDR3. This sequence joins TRBV10-2 and TRBJ2-2; TRBD2 agrees at 13 bases. The germline V gene has CDR1 WSHSY and CDR2 SAAADI. The ends lost 11 bases at V and 7 bases at J; junction bases unmatched: 7. This CDR3 spans 14 amino acids. CDR3 loop: CASGTSGTDGELFF. As DNA, the CDR3 is TGCGCCTCAGGGACTAGCGGGACAGACGGGGAGCTGTTTTTT.

This chain links TRBV5-8 with TRBJ2-3, with TRBD1 identical over 8 bases. Germline values: CDR1 SGHTS, CDR2 YDEGEE. The CDR3 has 16 amino acids. V was pared by 2 bases and J by 6 bases, with 11 bases of the junction left unmatched. Here the CDR3 DNA reads TGTGCCAGCAGCTTACGCGGACAGGGAAGTTGGGATACGCAGTATTTT. Translation gives CASSLRGQGSWDTQYF.

The chain joins TRBV7-9 to TRBJ2-2, with TRBD2 matching 14 bases. The CDR3 sequence is 18 residues long. Germline trimming cut 4 bases from V and 0 bases from J; bases unmatched to any gene: 4. The germline V gene has CDR1 SEHNR and CDR2 FQNEAQ (reference sequence). CDR3 residues: CASSSGLAGATNTGELFF. The CDR3 bases are TGTGCCAGCAGCTCGGGACTAGCGGGAGCCACGAACACCGGGGAGCTGTTTTTT.

The V call is TRBV27, the J call TRBJ2-1, with TRBD1 matching over 9 bases. The J segment lost 6 bases and the V segment lost 4 bases, leaving 10 bases of the junction unmatched. Germline V gives CDR1 MNHEY, CDR2 SMNVEV (reference sequence). CDR3 length: 16 residues. CDR3 nucleotides: TGTGCCAGCAGTTCGGCCCGGGACAGGGAGGGCAATGAGCAGTTCTTC. It specifies CASSSARDREGNEQFF.